The 8 T cell receptor beta chains listed next were all sequenced from one sample in a study of metastatic and nonmetastatic thyroid tumors. TCRdb reprocessed the PCR reads via MiXCR. The table lists 60,000 to 85,000 clones, about 17% of them singletons. Thyroid surgery was performed in patients who had received no treatment beforehand. Specimen: blood. These receptors came from a female donor with papillary thyroid cancer or a benign thyroid nodule (not recorded which). Some clones in this sample may be carry-over from other donors' samples.

In this sample, this clone turned up many times. The sample contains more than one DNA sequence encoding this CDR3. The chain uses TRBV11-2 and TRBJ1-4; TRBD1 is a possible D gene (5 bases). Trimming pared 1 base from V and 0 bases from J, leaving 6 bases between. Germline V gives CDR1 SGHAT, CDR2 FQNNGV. There are 15 residues in the CDR3. The CDR3 protein is CASSLGGATNEKLFF. The CDR3 coding sequence is TGTGCCAGCAGCTTAGGGGGGGCAACTAATGAAAAACTGTTTTTT.

This clone was seen at least ten times. This chain links TRBV27 with TRBJ2-7, with 7 bases that match TRBD1. V trimming: 6 bases; J trimming: 4 bases; junction bases outside the gene matches: 9. The CDR3 has 14 residues. The germline V gene has CDR1 MNHEY and CDR2 SMNVEV (reference sequence). The chain's CDR3 is CASSKTGPGYEQYF. CDR3 nucleotide sequence: TGTGCCAGCAGCAAGACAGGGCCCGGGTACGAGCAGTACTTC.

This clone occurred many times. The chain joins TRBV20-1 to TRBJ2-7; the match to TRBD2 covers 11 bases. With 4 bases clipped from V and 4 bases from J, the junction kept 3 bases outside the gene matches. Germline CDR1 reads DFQATT; CDR2 reads SNEGSKA (reference sequence). This CDR3 contains 13 residues. Written as DNA, the CDR3 is TGCAGTGCTACTTTAGCGGGAGGGTACGAGCAGTACTTC. Translation: CSATLAGGYEQYF.

This clone has a handful of counts. The chain uses TRBV6-1 and TRBJ1-1, with D perhaps TRBD1 (6 bases). Trimming cost V 2 bases and J 5 bases, with 9 bases left between them. The CDR3 extends over 13 amino acids. The V gene's germline CDR1 is MNHNS and CDR2 SASEGT. The DNA of the CDR3 is TGTGCCAGCAGTGAATTCAGGGGAACTGAAGCTTTCTTT. It translates to CASSEFRGTEAFF.

This clone has ten or more counts. The J gene is TRBJ2-7, the V gene TRBV4-1, with TRBD2 matching over 12 bases. CDR3 length equals 18 residues. J lost 6 bases, V lost 5 bases, and 17 bases had no gene match. CDR1 MGHRA and CDR2 YSYEKL come from the germline V gene. The CDR3 reads CASSRPGPTSGRLSEQYF. The CDR3 bases are TGCGCCAGCAGCAGACCCGGCCCGACTAGCGGGAGACTCAGCGAGCAGTACTTC.

The rearrangement uses TRBV5-4 and TRBJ2-2; D unresolved. Trimming cost V 10 bases and J 1 base, with 11 bases left between them. Looked up from germline, CDR1 is SGHNT and CDR2 is YYREEE (reference sequence). There are 13 residues in the CDR3. The CDR3 DNA reads as TGTGCCCTGCTACAGCGGAACACCGGGGAGCTGTTTTTT. This codes for CALLQRNTGELFF.

This clone was observed many times. The chain recombines TRBV7-9 with TRBJ2-2; D is unclear. V lost 2 bases to trimming and J lost 7 bases, with 5 bases between them. CDR1 is SEHNR and CDR2 is FQNEAQ in the germline V gene (reference sequence). There are 12 residues in the CDR3. CDR3: CASSLLFGELFF. CDR3 coding DNA: TGTGCCAGCAGCTTACTTTTCGGGGAGCTGTTTTTT.

The chain recombines TRBV2 with TRBJ1-1, with D perhaps matching TRBD1 (5 bases). Germline values: CDR1 SNHLY, CDR2 FYNNEI. V lost 8 bases and J lost 0, with 7 bases in between. The CDR3 consists of 12 residues. The CDR3 coding sequence is TGTGCCAGCTCGACAGTGAACACTGAAGCTTTCTTT. Amino acid sequence: CASSTVNTEAFF. The variable domain in full, with the rest retrieved from reference TRBV2 and TRBJ1-1, is EPEVTQTPSHQVTQMGQEVILRCVPISNHLYFYWYRQILGQKVEFLVSFYNNEISEKSEIFDDQFSVERPDGSNFTLKIRSTKLEDSAMYFCASSTVNTEAFFGQGTRLTVV.